This T cell receptor (beta chain) was sequenced during a study of cytomegalovirus exposure and HLA in healthy donors. Healthy bone marrow donors made up the cohort. PCR involved 60 Vbeta and 13 Jbeta primers. Data came from immunoSEQ multiplex PCR; TCRdb stores just in-frame clones and leaves some out. In the table there are roughly 63,000 clones, roughly 77% of which are singletons. Note on this clone: Its target is not known.

The J segment lost 14 bases and the V segment lost 3 bases, leaving 7 bases of the junction unmatched. The CDR3 length is 13 residues. CDR1 is SGHDT, CDR2 YYEEEE, per germline. Study-wide findings and caveats: Exclusion applied to some V segments, including TRBV6-2 and TRBV6-3, as they were indistinguishable. Analysis performed later showed TCR beta chains linked to HLA being more clonally expanded than equally common others. Associated with cytomegalovirus, according to the listing, were around 160 TCR beta chains.

The TCR sequence derives from a middle-aged woman in good health and CMV-seropositive. The sample was PBMCs. The chain uses TRBV5-6 and TRBJ1-6, with 8 positions matching TRBD1. The CDR3 nucleotides are TGTGCCAGCAGCTGGACAGGGTCTCGGTCCCTCCACTTT. Amino acid sequence: CASSWTGSRSLHF.